These 15 T cell receptor beta chains came from one sample sequenced in a study of blood T cell repertoires in COVID-19. Only in-frame clones appear in the TCRdb table, and some are missing; sequencing was by immunoSEQ multiplex PCR. The repertoire holds 350,000 or so clones, with about 88% as singletons. The specimen was PBMCs or T cells enriched from blood (not recorded which). The receptors were gathered from a woman aged 25 to 45 who had been exposed to COVID-19.

As concerns this clone: The junction differs from germline at one of its ends, possibly a read error. The V and J genes are TRBV9 and TRBJ2-2; D is perhaps TRBD2 (7 bases). The CDR3 extends over 15 amino acids. The germline CDR1 and CDR2 sequences are SGDLS and YYNGEE. CDR3 amino acids: CARSGGGGPTGELFF. Written as DNA, the CDR3 is TGTGCCCGCAGCGGAGGGGGGGGCCCGACCGGGGAGCTGTTTTTT.

This clone was detected once. V usage is TRBV11-3 and J usage is TRBJ1-1; D is perhaps TRBD1 (5 bases). Between the trimmed V and J ends, which lost 0 bases and 1 base, there was a span of 6 bases. The germline V gene encodes CDR1 SGHNT and CDR2 YENEEA. The CDR3 length is 14 residues. The CDR3 loop is CASSLDGGNTEAFF. DNA for the CDR3: TGTGCCAGCAGCTTAGACGGGGGGAACACTGAAGCTTTCTTT. Full variable domain (missing parts from reference TRBV11-3 and TRBJ1-1): EAGVVQSPRYKIIEKKQPVAFWCNPISGHNTLYWYLQNLGQGPELLIRYENEEAVDDSQLPKDRFSAERLKGVDSTLKIQPAELGDSAVYLCASSLDGGNTEAFFGQGTRLTVV.

V gene TRBV6-5 combines with J gene TRBJ1-2; maybe TRBD1 (6 bases). The V end was cut by 2 bases, the J end by 8 bases, with 12 bases between. Germline assignment: CDR1 MNHEY and CDR2 SVGAGI. The length of the CDR3 is 13 residues. CDR3 nucleotides: TGTGCCAGCAGTTACGGGACCCAGGGGGGCTACACCTTC. As protein: CASSYGTQGGYTF.

The chain employs TRBV7-3 and TRBJ2-5; TRBD2 agrees at 8 bases. Per germline, CDR1 SGHTA and CDR2 FQGTGA. After removal of 5 bases from V and 5 bases from J, the junction contained 10 bases not matched to a gene. This CDR3 has 15 residues. CDR3 protein: CASSVLAERGETQYF. DNA for the CDR3: TGTGCCAGCAGCGTACTAGCGGAGAGAGGGGAGACCCAGTACTTC.

This chain uses TRBV6-5 with TRBJ1-2; tentatively, D is TRBD1 (5 bases). V was shortened by 2 bases and J by 4 bases, with 11 bases between the two germline ends. This CDR3 comprises 14 residues. Germline-derived CDR1 and CDR2 are MNHEY and SVGAGI. The CDR3 nucleotides read TGTGCCAGCAGTTACGGGGCCAGAGGCTATGGCTACACCTTC. Protein product: CASSYGARGYGYTF.

The chain uses TRBV5-8 and TRBJ2-3; 10 bases line up with TRBD1. The CDR3 has 15 residues. From germline, CDR1 is SGHTS and CDR2 YDEGEE. V was clipped by 1 base and J by 7 bases; unmatched bases: 6. CDR3 coding DNA: TGTGCCAGCAGCTTGTGGACAGGGGGGACGAATACGCAGTATTTT. It encodes CASSLWTGGTNTQYF.

This clone showed up just a few times. The gene calls are TRBV7-3 and TRBJ2-7, with 11 bases identical to TRBD1. The germline gives CDR1 SGHTA, CDR2 FQGTGA. CDR3 size: 13 residues. V shed 5 bases, J shed 10 bases, and the junction held 7 bases outside the gene matches. CDR3 protein: CASSLGQGENQYF. The CDR3 DNA reads TGTGCCAGCAGCCTGGGACAGGGGGAGAATCAGTACTTC.

J is TRBJ2-1 and V is TRBV27; 10 bases map to TRBD2. The CDR3 length is 18 residues. The junction had 6 bases not matched to a gene; V was cut back by 1 base and J by 0 bases. The germline V gene has CDR1 MNHEY and CDR2 SMNVEV (reference sequence). CDR3 protein: CASSLLLAGPSSYNEQFF. The DNA of the CDR3 is TGTGCCAGCAGTTTATTACTAGCGGGGCCGAGCTCCTACAATGAGCAGTTCTTC.

The genes are TRBV3-1 (or the pseudogene TRBV3-2) and TRBJ2-1; tentative D call: TRBD2 (5 bases). The V end was cut by 8 bases, the J end by 9 bases, with 23 bases between. Looked up from germline, CDR1 is LGHDT and CDR2 is YNNKEL (reference sequence). The CDR3 length is 15 residues. The CDR3 nucleotides read TGTGCCAGCCGCAGATACCACACAGTAGGAGGTGAGCAGTTCTTC. This translates into CASRRYHTVGGEQFF.

The genes are TRBV27 and TRBJ1-1; D is perhaps TRBD1 (6 bases). The V gene's germline CDR1 is MNHEY and CDR2 SMNVEV (reference sequence). The germline V and J ends were trimmed by 4 bases and 1 base, with 16 bases remaining between them. The CDR3 sequence is 16 residues long. CDR3 protein: CASSWFAGDPNTEAFF. The DNA of the CDR3 is TGTGCCAGCAGTTGGTTCGCAGGGGACCCGAACACTGAAGCTTTCTTT.

The V and J genes are TRBV9 and TRBJ2-7; 10 nucleotides agree with TRBD1. V trimming: 4 bases; J trimming: 5 bases; junction bases outside the gene matches: 9. This CDR3 is 15 amino acids long. The germline V gene has CDR1 SGDLS and CDR2 YYNGEE. CDR3 sequence reads: CASSPRDRGNHEQYF. For the CDR3, the DNA is TGTGCCAGCAGCCCCCGGGACAGGGGAAACCACGAGCAGTACTTC. The full variable domain, completed using reference TRBV9 and TRBJ2-7, is DSGVTQTPKHLITATGQRVTLRCSPRSGDLSVYWYQQSLDQGLQFLIQYYNGEERAKGNILERFSAQQFPDLHSELNLSSLELGDSALYFCASSPRDRGNHEQYFGPGTRLTVT.

This chain connects TRBV27 to TRBJ1-2, with no clear D. Germline CDR1 MNHEY, CDR2 SMNVEV (reference sequence). V lost 5 bases to trimming and J lost 3 bases, with 13 bases between them. The CDR3 loop spans 14 amino acids. CDR3 DNA: TGTGCCAGCAGTCCCCGGGTGCTAGACTATGGCTACACCTTC. It translates to CASSPRVLDYGYTF.

The chain couples TRBV18 to TRBJ1-2, with a tentative D call TRBD1 (5 bases). In germline, CDR1 is KGHSH, CDR2 LQKENI. The CDR3 loop spans 15 amino acids. V gave up 3 bases and J gave up 2 bases, with 13 bases separating them. The CDR3 loop is CASSPSRQTNYGYTF. DNA of the CDR3: TGTGCCAGCTCACCTAGTAGACAGACCAACTATGGCTACACCTTC.

The chain couples TRBV3-1 (or the pseudogene TRBV3-2) to TRBJ1-3; 7 positions match TRBD1. The CDR3 spans 15 residues. V was clipped by 2 bases and J by 1 base; unmatched bases: 2. Germline V gives CDR1 LGHDT, CDR2 YNNKEL (reference sequence). The CDR3 region has the DNA TGTGCCAGCAGCCAACCACAGGGGTCTGGAAACACCATATATTTT. Translated, it gives CASSQPQGSGNTIYF.

The genes are TRBV5-1 and TRBJ1-1, with TRBD1 matching 9 bases. The ends lost 4 bases at V and 5 bases at J; junction bases unmatched: 6. CDR1 and CDR2 from the germline V gene are SGHRS and YFSETQ. The CDR3 is 14 residues long. The CDR3: CASSQGQGRTEAFF. Here the CDR3 DNA reads TGCGCCAGCAGCCAAGGACAGGGGAGGACTGAAGCTTTCTTT. The full variable domain, in which reference TRBV5-1 and TRBJ1-1 provide the parts outside the CDR3, is KAGVTQTPRYLIKTRGQQVTLSCSPISGHRSVSWYQQTPGQGLQFLFEYFSETQRNKGNFPGRFSGRQFSNSRSEMNVSTLELGDSALYLCASSQGQGRTEAFFGQGTRLTVV.